The clone carrying this T cell receptor beta chain was detected many times. Its antigen is not identified. This sample was taken from a study of beta chain features in type 1 diabetes. Study results and limitations: Any HLA type influence on TCRB rearrangement was left unresolved here.

The CDR3 totals 14 residues. CDR1 and CDR2 (germline): MGHRA, YSYEKL. Trimming took off 2 bases at V and 7 bases at J, with 12 bases between the two ends. Expressed TCRB transcripts were sequenced because the isolated RNA had all been reverse transcribed beforehand. Method: immunoSEQ multiplex PCR; TCRdb's copy keeps in-frame clones and lacks some. The table has around 170,000 clones, over 7.5% seen once. V usage is TRBV4-1 and J usage is TRBJ1-5; the D gene is possibly TRBD1 (6 bases). This TCR was recovered from a woman aged 18-29 years in good health. Sample: central memory CD4+ T cells from blood. The CDR3 DNA reads as TGCGCCAGCAGCCAATGGCAGGGGATACAGCCCCAGCATTTT. This sequence encodes CASSQWQGIQPQHF.